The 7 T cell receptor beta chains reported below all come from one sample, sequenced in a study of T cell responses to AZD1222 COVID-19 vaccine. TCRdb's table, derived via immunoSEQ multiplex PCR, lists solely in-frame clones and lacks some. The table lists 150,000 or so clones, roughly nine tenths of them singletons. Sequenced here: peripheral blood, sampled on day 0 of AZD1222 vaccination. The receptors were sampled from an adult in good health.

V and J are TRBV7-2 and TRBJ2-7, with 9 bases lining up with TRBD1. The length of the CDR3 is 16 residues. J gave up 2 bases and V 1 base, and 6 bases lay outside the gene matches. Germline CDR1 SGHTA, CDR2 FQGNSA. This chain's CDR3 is CASSLGRDRAPYEQYF. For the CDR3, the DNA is TGTGCCAGCAGCTTAGGACGGGACAGGGCGCCCTACGAGCAGTACTTC.

Here the CDR3 reads CASSPWTTEAFF. The CDR3 region has the DNA TGTGCCAGCAGCCCGTGGACCACTGAAGCTTTCTTT. The V call is TRBV9, the J call TRBJ1-1; no clear D. Germline V gene sequence: CDR1 SGDLS, CDR2 YYNGEE. The CDR3 has 12 residues. Trimming stripped 4 bases from V and 4 bases from J, with 8 bases between.

CDR3 protein: CASSTRDHSTQPQHF. DNA of the CDR3: TGTGCCAGCAGCACCCGGGACCACTCTACTCAGCCCCAGCATTTT. The rearrangement joins TRBV7-2 to TRBJ1-5, with a weak D call TRBD1 (5 bases). Germline-derived CDR1 and CDR2 are SGHTA and FQGNSA. The CDR3 is 15 amino acids. Trimming stripped 5 bases from V and 6 bases from J, with 17 bases between.

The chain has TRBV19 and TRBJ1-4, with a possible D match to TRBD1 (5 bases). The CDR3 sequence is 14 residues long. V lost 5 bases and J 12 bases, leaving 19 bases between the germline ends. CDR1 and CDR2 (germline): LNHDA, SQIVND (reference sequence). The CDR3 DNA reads TGTGCCAGTAGTGCAATTGGACGGGTAGGGGAACTGTTTTTT. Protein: CASSAIGRVGELFF.

The CDR3 sequence: CSVGGVASSYEQYF. The CDR3 bases are TGCAGCGTTGGGGGGGTTGCGAGCTCCTACGAGCAGTACTTC. The chain is built from TRBV29-1 and TRBJ2-7, with D possibly TRBD2 on 6 matching bases. Germline V lookup: CDR1 SQVTM, CDR2 ANQGSEA. Trimming removed 4 bases from V and 0 bases from J, with 13 bases in between. The CDR3 runs 14 residues.

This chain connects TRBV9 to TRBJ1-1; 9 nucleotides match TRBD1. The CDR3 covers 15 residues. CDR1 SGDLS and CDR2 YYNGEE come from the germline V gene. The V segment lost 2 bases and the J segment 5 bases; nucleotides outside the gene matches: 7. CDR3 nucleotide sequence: TGTGCCAGCAGCGTGGGACAGGGTTTACGGACTGAAGCTTTCTTT. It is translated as CASSVGQGLRTEAFF. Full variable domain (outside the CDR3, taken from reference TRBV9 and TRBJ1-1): DSGVTQTPKHLITATGQRVTLRCSPRSGDLSVYWYQQSLDQGLQFLIQYYNGEERAKGNILERFSAQQFPDLHSELNLSSLELGDSALYFCASSVGQGLRTEAFFGQGTRLTVV.

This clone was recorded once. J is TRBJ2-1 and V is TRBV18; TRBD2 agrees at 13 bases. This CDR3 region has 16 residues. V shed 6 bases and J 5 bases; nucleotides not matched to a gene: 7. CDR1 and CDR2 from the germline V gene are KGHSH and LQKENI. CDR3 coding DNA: TGTGCCAGCTCGCCTACACTAGCGGGGGGGAACAATGAGCAGTTCTTC. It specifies CASSPTLAGGNNEQFF.